A single sample is the source of the 14 T cell receptor beta chains below, sequenced in a study of shared clonotypes between healthy human individuals. Profiled with immunoSEQ multiplex PCR; TCRdb holds only in-frame clones, not every one. The table lists a few million clones, approximately 90% of them singletons, with about 0.13% in the top ten. The sample taken for sequencing was naive CD4+ T cells sorted from blood. As for subset: CD45RA+ positively selected. All receptors derive from a man between 18 and 29 years old in good health.

The rearrangement links TRBV7-9 to TRBJ1-6; unclear D gene. The CDR3 covers 14 residues. V dropped 3 bases and J dropped 9 bases, with 12 bases sitting between them. Per germline, CDR1 SEHNR and CDR2 FQNEAQ (reference sequence). The CDR3 protein is CASSFPGYGSPLHF. The CDR3 bases are TGTGCCAGCAGCTTCCCGGGATATGGTTCACCCCTCCACTTT.

The genes are TRBV7-2 and TRBJ2-5, with 12 nucleotides matching TRBD1. J lost 6 bases, V lost 2 bases, and 7 bases had no gene match. The CDR3 totals 16 residues. From germline, CDR1 is SGHTA and CDR2 FQGNSA. For the CDR3, the DNA is TGTGCCAGCAGCTTATACGGGACAGGGGGCGGAAAGACCCAGTACTTC. Translating gives CASSLYGTGGGKTQYF.

The CDR3 loop is CASRLVRISSVGYEQYF. The CDR3 DNA reads TGTGCAAGTCGCTTAGTAAGGATTTCATCCGTCGGATACGAGCAGTACTTC. The chain is built from TRBV12-2 and TRBJ2-7. TRBV12-2 is a pseudogene. The CDR3 spans 17 residues.

The V call is TRBV28, the J call TRBJ1-2, with unresolved D. Germline lookup yields CDR1 MDHEN and CDR2 SYDVKM. Trimming removed 3 bases at V and 8 bases at J, with 10 bases between. CDR3 length: 12 amino acids. The CDR3 coding sequence is TGTGCCAGCAGTTTCCTAAGTAGCGGCTACACCTTC. Amino acids: CASSFLSSGYTF.

This chain joins TRBV19 and TRBJ1-5; TRBD1 agrees at 9 bases. Germline trimming cut 5 bases from V and 3 bases from J; bases unmatched to any gene: 2. Germline loops: CDR1 LNHDA, CDR2 SQIVND (reference sequence). This CDR3 contains 14 residues. The CDR3 reads CASSWTGDNQPQHF. In nucleotides, the CDR3 is TGTGCCAGTAGTTGGACAGGGGACAATCAGCCCCAGCATTTT.

In this sample, this clone turned up a few times. V gene TRBV30 combines with J gene TRBJ1-1; 9 bases align to TRBD1. V was pared by 7 bases and J by 1 base, with 4 bases of the junction left unmatched. The length of the CDR3 is 13 residues. Germline CDR1 and CDR2: GTSNPN and SVGIG (reference sequence). CDR3 bases: TGTGCCTTAACAGGGGGCGCGAACACTGAAGCTTTCTTT. Translated: CALTGGANTEAFF.

The V call is TRBV28, the J call TRBJ2-1; D is possibly TRBD2 (5 bases). The CDR3 extends over 15 amino acids. The ends were cut back, 6 bases at V and 3 bases at J, with 15 bases in the middle. Looked up from germline, CDR1 is MDHEN and CDR2 is SYDVKM. DNA for the CDR3: TGTGCCAGCAGGAGAGGGCTAATCAGCTACAATGAGCAGTTCTTC. Translating it yields CASRRGLISYNEQFF.

The chain couples TRBV14 to TRBJ2-3; D unresolved. The CDR3 has 15 residues. V lost 2 bases, J lost 1 base, and 10 bases lay in between. From germline, CDR1 is SGHDN and CDR2 FVKESK. CDR3 in DNA: TGTGCCAGCAGCCAAAGTACAACAGGCACAGATACGCAGTATTTT. This translates into CASSQSTTGTDTQYF.

The J gene is TRBJ2-7, the V gene TRBV2; the D is unclear. Trimming removed 6 bases from V and 2 bases from J, with 8 bases in between. Germline V gene sequence: CDR1 SNHLY, CDR2 FYNNEI. The CDR3 is 12 residues long. CDR3 sequence: CASSAATYEQYF. As DNA, the CDR3 is TGTGCCAGCAGCGCGGCGACCTACGAGCAGTACTTC.

The V gene is TRBV30, the J gene TRBJ2-7, with 8 bases fitting TRBD1. The length of the CDR3 is 17 residues. CDR1 and CDR2 from the germline V gene are GTSNPN and SVGIG (reference sequence). Unmatched junction bases numbered 15, after V lost 3 bases and J lost 2 bases. This CDR3 reads CAWSVGVPGQAPYEQYF. The CDR3 DNA sequence: TGTGCCTGGAGCGTGGGGGTTCCGGGACAGGCCCCCTACGAGCAGTACTTC. Combining the CDR3 with reference TRBV30 and TRBJ2-7 gives the whole variable domain SQTIHQWPATLVQPVGSPLSLECTVEGTSNPNLYWYRQAAGRGLQLLFYSVGIGQISSEVPQNLSASRPQDRQFILSSKKLLLSDSGFYLCAWSVGVPGQAPYEQYFGPGTRLTVT.

The V gene is TRBV28, the J gene TRBJ2-5; 8 bases are shared with TRBD2. This CDR3 spans 15 amino acids. V was clipped by 6 bases and J by 2 bases; unmatched bases: 8. Germline V gene sequence: CDR1 MDHEN, CDR2 SYDVKM. DNA for the CDR3: TGTGCCAGCAGCCGTTTAGCGGGGAGTCAAGAGACCCAGTACTTC. This translates into CASSRLAGSQETQYF.

This chain links TRBV6-4 with TRBJ2-2; no reliable D call. CDR3 length: 14 residues. The germline V and J ends were trimmed by 4 bases and 4 bases, with 10 bases remaining between them. CDR1 and CDR2 (germline): MRHNA, SNTAGT. CDR3 loop: CASSADGFTGELFF. The DNA for the CDR3 is TGTGCCAGCAGTGCTGATGGGTTCACCGGGGAGCTGTTTTTT.

This sequence joins TRBV7-2 and TRBJ1-5, with a possible D match to TRBD1 (5 bases). Germline CDR1 reads SGHTA; CDR2 reads FQGNSA. There are 15 residues in the CDR3. Between the trimmed V and J ends, which lost 5 bases and 3 bases, there was a span of 14 bases. This CDR3 reads CASSPGSGDNQPQHF. In nucleotides, the CDR3 is TGTGCCAGCAGCCCAGGGAGTGGGGACAATCAGCCCCAGCATTTT.

This rearrangement joins TRBV10-1 to TRBJ2-2, with D perhaps TRBD1 (6 bases). Germline loops: CDR1 WNHNN, CDR2 SYGVQD (reference sequence). CDR3 length equals 14 residues. V lost 5 bases and J lost 5, with 12 bases in between. CDR3 nucleotides: TGCGCCAGCAGTCTGAGGCAGGGGACCGGGGAGCTGTTTTTT. The encoded protein is CASSLRQGTGELFF.